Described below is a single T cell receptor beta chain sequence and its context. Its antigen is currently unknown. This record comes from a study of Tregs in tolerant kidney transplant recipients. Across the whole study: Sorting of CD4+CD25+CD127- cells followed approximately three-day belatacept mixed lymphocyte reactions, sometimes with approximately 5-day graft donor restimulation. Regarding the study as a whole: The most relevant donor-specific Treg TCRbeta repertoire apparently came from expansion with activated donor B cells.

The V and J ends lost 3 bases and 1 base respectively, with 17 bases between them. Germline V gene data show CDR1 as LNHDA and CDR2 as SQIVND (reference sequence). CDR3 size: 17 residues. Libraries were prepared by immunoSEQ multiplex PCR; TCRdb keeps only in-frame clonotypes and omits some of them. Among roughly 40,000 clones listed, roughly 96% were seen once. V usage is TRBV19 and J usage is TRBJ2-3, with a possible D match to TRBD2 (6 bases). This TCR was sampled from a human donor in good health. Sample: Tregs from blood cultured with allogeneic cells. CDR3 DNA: TGTGCCAGTAGTATGAGGAGACTAGGGGCTGGCACAGATACGCAGTATTTT. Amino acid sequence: CASSMRRLGAGTDTQYF.